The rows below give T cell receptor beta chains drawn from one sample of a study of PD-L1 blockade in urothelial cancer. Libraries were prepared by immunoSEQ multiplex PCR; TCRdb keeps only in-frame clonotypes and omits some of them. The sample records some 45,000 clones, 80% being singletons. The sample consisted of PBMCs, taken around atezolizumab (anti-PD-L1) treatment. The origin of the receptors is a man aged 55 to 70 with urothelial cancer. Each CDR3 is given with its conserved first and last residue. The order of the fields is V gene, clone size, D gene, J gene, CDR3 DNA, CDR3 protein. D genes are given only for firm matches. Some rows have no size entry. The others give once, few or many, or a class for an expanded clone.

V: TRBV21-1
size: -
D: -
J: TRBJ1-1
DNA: TGTGCCAGCAGCAAAGGAAGCCAGGGGAACATGAACACTGAAGCTTTCTTT
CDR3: CASSKGSQGNMNTEAFF

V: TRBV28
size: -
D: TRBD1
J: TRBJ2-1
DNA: TGTGCCAGCAGTTGGGGACAGGGGTCCTACAATGAGCAGTTCTTC
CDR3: CASSWGQGSYNEQFF

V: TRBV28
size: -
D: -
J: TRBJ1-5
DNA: TGTGCCAGCAGTTTATTAGACAGGCGGAGCAATCAGCCCCAGCATTTT
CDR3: CASSLLDRRSNQPQHF

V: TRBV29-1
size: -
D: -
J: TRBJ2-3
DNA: TGCAGCGTTGGCCGGCTTTTCCGGGAAAGCACAGATACGCAGTATTTT
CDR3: CSVGRLFRESTDTQYF

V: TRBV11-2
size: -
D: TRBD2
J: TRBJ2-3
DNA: TGTGCCAGCAGGCCTAGCGGAAGCACAGATACGCAGTATTTT
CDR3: CASRPSGSTDTQYF

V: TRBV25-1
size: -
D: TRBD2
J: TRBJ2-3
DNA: TGTGCCAGCAGTCTCGGACTAGCCCATAGCACAGATACGCAGTATTTT
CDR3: CASSLGLAHSTDTQYF

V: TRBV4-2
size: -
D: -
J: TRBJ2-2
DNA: TGTGCCAGCAGCCTCTGGGAGTCAAACACCGGGGAGCTGTTTTTT
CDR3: CASSLWESNTGELFF

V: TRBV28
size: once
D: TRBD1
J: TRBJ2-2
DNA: TGTGCCAGCAGTCAACCGGGACAGGGTCACACCGGGGAGCTGTTTTTT
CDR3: CASSQPGQGHTGELFF

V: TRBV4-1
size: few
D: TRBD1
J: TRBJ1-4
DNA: TGCGCCAGCAGCGGGACAGAAGGGAGTGAAAAACTGTTTTTT
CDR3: CASSGTEGSEKLFF

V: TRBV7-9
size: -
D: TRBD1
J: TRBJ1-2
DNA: TGTGCCAGCAGCTTACACGCAGGGCAGGGGGCTAACTATGGCTACACCTTC
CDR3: CASSLHAGQGANYGYTF

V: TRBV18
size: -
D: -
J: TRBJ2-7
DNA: TGTGCCAGCTCCCAACAGGTTCCAGCAGCCGAGCAGTACTTC
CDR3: CASSQQVPAAEQYF

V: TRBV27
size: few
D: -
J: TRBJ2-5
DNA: TGTGCCAGCAGTTTAAACGCAGGGACATTGGAGACCCAGTACTTC
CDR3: CASSLNAGTLETQYF

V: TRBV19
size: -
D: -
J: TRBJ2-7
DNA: TGTGCCAGTAGTACTGGGCAGAGTTACGAGCAGTACTTC
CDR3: CASSTGQSYEQYF

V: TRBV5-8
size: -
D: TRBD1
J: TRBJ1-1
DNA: TGTGCCAGCAGCCCCGGACAGGGTATGGGGAACACTGAAGCTTTCTTT
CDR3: CASSPGQGMGNTEAFF

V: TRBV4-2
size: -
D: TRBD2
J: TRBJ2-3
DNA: TGTGCCAGCAGCCAAGCGCCTAGCGGGGGGGCCAGCACAGATACGCAGTATTTT
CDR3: CASSQAPSGGASTDTQYF

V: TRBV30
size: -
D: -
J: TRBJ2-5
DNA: TGTGCCTGGAGTCTACCTGGGTGGGGGGAAGAGACCCAGTACTTC
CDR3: CAWSLPGWGEETQYF

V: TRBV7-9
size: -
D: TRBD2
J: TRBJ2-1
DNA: TGTGCCAGCAGCCCGGATAGGACTAGCGGGTACGATGAGCAGTTCTTC
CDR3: CASSPDRTSGYDEQFF

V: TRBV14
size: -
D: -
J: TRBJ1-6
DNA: TGTGCCAGCAGCCAAGCAAAGGGGTTCTATAATTCACCCCTCCACTTT
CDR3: CASSQAKGFYNSPLHF

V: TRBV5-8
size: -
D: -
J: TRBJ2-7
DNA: TGTGCCAGCAGTTTGAGGGCAGGGCCGACCTACGAGCAGTACTTC
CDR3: CASSLRAGPTYEQYF

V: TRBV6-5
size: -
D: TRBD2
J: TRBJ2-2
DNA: TGTGCCAGCAGTTACGGGGAGGGCGGGATTCGGGAGCTGTTTTTT
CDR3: CASSYGEGGIRELFF

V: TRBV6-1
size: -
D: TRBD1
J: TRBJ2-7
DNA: TGTGCCAGCAGCCGGGACAGGGAGTCCTACGAGCAGTACTTC
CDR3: CASSRDRESYEQYF

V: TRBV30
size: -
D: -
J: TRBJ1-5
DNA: TGTGCCTGGAGTGTCCCCGGGAATAGCAATCAGCCCCAGCATTTT
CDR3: CAWSVPGNSNQPQHF

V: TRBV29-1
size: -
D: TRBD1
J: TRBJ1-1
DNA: TGCAGCGTTGTCTCAGGGGGGATTACTGAAGCTTTCTTT
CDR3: CSVVSGGITEAFF

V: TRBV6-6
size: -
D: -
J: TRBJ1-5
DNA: TGTGCCAGCAGTTCCCAGGGACTTAGCAATCAGCCCCAGCATTTT
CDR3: CASSSQGLSNQPQHF

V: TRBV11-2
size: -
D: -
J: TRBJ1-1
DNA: TGTGCCAGCCAAGTGTTTCCCCGGGACACTGAAGCTTTCTTT
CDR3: CASQVFPRDTEAFF

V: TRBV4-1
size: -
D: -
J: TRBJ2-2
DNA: TGCGCCAGCAGCCAAATGGGACAGAACACCGGGGAGCTGTTTTTT
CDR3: CASSQMGQNTGELFF

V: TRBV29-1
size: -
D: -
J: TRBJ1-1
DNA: TGCAGCGTGGGGGGGTTGGCTGAAGCTTTCTTT
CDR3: CSVGGLAEAFF